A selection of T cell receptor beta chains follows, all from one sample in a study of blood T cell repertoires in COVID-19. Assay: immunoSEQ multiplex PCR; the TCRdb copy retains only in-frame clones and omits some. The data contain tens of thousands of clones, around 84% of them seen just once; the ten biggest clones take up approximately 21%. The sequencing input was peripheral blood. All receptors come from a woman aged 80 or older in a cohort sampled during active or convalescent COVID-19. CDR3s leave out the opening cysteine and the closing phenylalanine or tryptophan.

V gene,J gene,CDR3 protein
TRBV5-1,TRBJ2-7,ASSPTGGLAGGEQY
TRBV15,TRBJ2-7,ATSRDPQISGSSYEQY
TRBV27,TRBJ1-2,ASSLLRGRDYGYT
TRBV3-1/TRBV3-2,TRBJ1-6,ASSQAGTSNSPLH
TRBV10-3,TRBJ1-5,AISEKLGGGDQPQH
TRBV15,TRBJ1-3,ATSTATGEGNTIY
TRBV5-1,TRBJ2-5,ASSLVPGGFGPQETQY
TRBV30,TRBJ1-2,AYKTGGLGYT
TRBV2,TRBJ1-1,ASKGTGDTEAF
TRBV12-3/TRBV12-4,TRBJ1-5,ASSWYEGQPQH
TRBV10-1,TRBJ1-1,ASSDWAEAF
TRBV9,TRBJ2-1,ASSERQARYNEQF
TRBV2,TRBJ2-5,AGHRGYQETQY
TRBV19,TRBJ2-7,ASAPGPTRTYEQY
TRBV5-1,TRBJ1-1,ASSLGDRGIEAF
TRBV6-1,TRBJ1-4,ASSDRGLF
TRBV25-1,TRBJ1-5,ASSEAGIGNQPQH
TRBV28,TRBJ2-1,ASSLNFWDRGNEQF
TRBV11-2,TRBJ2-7,ASSPGPFPSEQY
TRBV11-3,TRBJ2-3,ASSRDTYTDTQY
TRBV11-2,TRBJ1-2,ASSLIQDDFLGYT
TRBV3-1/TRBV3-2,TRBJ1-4,ASSLRPGQLTNEKLF
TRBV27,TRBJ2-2,ASSPPTTPNTGELF
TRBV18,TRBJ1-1,ASSPDRYTEAF
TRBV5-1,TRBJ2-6,ASSYYSFSFSGANVLT
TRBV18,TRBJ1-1,ASSPRGGGTEAF
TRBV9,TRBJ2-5,ASSLGQGAGYQETQY
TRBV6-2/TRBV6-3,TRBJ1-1,ASSYAANLEAF
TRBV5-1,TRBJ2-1,ASSLELAGKNEQF
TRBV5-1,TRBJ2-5,ASSLMGRGLQETQY
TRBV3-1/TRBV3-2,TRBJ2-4,ASSQENLRLAKNIQY
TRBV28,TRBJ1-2,ASSFIRTGEGYT
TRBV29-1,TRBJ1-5,SAADSSNQPQH
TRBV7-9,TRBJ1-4,ASSATGPTNEKLF
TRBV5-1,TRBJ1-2,ASAPRTGDNYGYT
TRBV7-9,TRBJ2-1,ASSLSGTSVYNEQF
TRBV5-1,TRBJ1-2,ASGDRANYGYT
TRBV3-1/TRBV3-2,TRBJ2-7,ASSQEGGEQY
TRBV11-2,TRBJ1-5,ASSLQGYNQPQH
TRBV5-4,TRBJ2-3,ASSRTSGSTDTQY
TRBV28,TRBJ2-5,ASSLKGRRETQY
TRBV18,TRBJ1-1,ASSPRGGNTEAF
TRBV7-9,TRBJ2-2,ASIEAIYLTGELF
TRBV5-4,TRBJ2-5,ASSLYGRKETQY
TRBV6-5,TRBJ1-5,ASTSWGTNQPQH
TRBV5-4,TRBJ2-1,ASSHGRGADNEQF
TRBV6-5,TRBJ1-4,ASSYARGSTNEKLF
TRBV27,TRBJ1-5,ASSLEPQGSNQPQH
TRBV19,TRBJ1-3,ASSKGAGTTPGNTIY
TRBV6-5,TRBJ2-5,ASSYSRAGAPTQY
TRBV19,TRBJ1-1,ASSIGGMDAF
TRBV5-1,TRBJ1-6,ASSLSTTSDNSPLH
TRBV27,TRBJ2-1,ASSFAGGPYNEQF